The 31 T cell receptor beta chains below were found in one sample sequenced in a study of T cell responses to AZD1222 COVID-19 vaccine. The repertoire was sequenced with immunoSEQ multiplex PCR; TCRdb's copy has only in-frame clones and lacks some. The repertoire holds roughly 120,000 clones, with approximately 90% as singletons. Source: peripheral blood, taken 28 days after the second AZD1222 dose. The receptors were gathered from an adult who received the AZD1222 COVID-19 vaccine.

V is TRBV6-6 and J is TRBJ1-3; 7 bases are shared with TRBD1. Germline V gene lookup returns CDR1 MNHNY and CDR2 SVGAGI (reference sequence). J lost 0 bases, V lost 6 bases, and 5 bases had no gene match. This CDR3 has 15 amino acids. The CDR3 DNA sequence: TGTGCCAGCAGGCGGGACAGAAGCTCTGGAAACACCATATATTTT. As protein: CASRRDRSSGNTIYF.

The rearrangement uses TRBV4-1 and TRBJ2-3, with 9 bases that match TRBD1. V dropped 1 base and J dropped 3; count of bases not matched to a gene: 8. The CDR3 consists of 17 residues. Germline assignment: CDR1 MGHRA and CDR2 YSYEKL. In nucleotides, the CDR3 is TGCGCCAGCAGCCAAGTATGGGGGGACAGGGTAACAGATACGCAGTATTTT. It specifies CASSQVWGDRVTDTQYF.

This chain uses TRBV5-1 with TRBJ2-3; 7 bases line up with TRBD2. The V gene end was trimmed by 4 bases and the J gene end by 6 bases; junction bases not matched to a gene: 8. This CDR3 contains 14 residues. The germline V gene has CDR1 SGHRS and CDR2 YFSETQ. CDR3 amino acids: CASSPSGVPDTQYF. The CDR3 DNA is TGCGCCAGCAGCCCAAGCGGGGTTCCGGATACGCAGTATTTT.

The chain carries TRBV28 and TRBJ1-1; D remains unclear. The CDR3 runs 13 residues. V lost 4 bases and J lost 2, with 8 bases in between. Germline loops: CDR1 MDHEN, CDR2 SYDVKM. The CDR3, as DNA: TGTGCCAGCAGTTACAGTCCAAACACTGAAGCTTTCTTT. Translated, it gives CASSYSPNTEAFF.

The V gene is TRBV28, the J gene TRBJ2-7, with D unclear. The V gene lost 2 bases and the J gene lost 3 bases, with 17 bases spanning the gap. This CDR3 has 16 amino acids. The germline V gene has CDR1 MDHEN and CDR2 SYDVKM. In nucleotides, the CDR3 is TGTGCCAGCAGTTTACCGCCGGGCAGCCGAATCTACGAGCAGTACTTC. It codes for CASSLPPGSRIYEQYF.

The CDR3 protein is CASSPTAGTITDTQYF. The CDR3 nucleotides read TGCGCCAGCAGCCCGACAGCGGGAACAATCACAGATACGCAGTATTTT. The chain uses TRBV5-1 and TRBJ2-3, with 7 positions matching TRBD2. Germline V lookup: CDR1 SGHRS, CDR2 YFSETQ. Unmatched junction bases numbered 10, after V lost 4 bases and J lost 2 bases. The CDR3 contains 16 residues.

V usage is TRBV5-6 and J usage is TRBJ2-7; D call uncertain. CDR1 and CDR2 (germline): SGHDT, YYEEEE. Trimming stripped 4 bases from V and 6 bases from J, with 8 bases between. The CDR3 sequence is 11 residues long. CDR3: CASSARGEQYF. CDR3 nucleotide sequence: TGTGCCAGCAGCGCCCGCGGCGAGCAGTACTTC.

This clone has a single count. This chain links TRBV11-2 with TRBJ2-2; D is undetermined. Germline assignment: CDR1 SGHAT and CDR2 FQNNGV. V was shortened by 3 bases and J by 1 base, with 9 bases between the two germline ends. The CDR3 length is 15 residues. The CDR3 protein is CASSFLTGNTGELFF. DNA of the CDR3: TGTGCCAGCAGCTTCTTGACGGGGAACACCGGGGAGCTGTTTTTT.

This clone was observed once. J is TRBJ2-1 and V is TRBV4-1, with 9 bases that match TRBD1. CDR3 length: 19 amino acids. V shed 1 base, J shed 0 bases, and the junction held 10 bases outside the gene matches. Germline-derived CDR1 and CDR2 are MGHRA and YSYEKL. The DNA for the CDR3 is TGCGCCAGCAGCCAAGGACGGGACAGGGTAGGAAACTCCTACAATGAGCAGTTCTTC. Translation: CASSQGRDRVGNSYNEQFF.

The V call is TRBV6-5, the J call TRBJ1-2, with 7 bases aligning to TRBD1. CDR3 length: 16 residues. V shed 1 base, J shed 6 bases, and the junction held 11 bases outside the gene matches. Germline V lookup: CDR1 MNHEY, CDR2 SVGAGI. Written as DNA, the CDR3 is TGTGCCAGCAGTTACTTCCAACTTTCCGGGACAGATGGCTACACCTTC. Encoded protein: CASSYFQLSGTDGYTF.

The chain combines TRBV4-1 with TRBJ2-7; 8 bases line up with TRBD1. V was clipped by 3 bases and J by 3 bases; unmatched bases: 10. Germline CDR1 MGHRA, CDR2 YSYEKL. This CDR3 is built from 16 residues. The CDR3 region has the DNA TGCGCCAGCAGCCAGGCTCCGACAGGGGATATCTACGAGCAGTACTTC. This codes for CASSQAPTGDIYEQYF.

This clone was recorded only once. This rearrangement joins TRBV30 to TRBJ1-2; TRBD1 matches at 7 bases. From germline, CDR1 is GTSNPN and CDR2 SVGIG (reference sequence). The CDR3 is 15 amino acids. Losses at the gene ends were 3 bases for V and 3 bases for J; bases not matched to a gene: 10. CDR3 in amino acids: CAWRRTEGADYGYTF. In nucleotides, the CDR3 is TGTGCCTGGAGAAGGACGGAGGGGGCTGACTATGGCTACACCTTC.

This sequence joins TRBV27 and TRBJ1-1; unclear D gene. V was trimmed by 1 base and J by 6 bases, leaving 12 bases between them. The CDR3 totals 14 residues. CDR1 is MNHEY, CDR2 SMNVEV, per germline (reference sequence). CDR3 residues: CASSLFAQRPEAFF. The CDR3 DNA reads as TGTGCCAGCAGTTTATTTGCCCAACGACCTGAAGCTTTCTTT.

The CDR3 loop reads CASRVGPGIEQFF. For the CDR3, the DNA is TGTGCCAGCAGGGTCGGTCCCGGGATTGAGCAGTTCTTC. The genes are TRBV9 and TRBJ2-1; D is perhaps TRBD2 (5 bases). The CDR3 extends over 13 amino acids. The V gene lost 5 bases and the J gene lost 9 bases, with 15 bases spanning the gap. Germline values: CDR1 SGDLS, CDR2 YYNGEE.

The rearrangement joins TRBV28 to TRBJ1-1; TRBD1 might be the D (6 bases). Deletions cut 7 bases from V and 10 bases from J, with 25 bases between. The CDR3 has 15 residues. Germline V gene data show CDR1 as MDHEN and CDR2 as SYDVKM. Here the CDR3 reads CASTLLGGGGWLAFF. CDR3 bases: TGTGCCAGCACCCTCCTAGGGGGAGGGGGTTGGTTAGCTTTCTTT.

DNA for the CDR3: TGTGCCAGTAGTACCCACCGGGCCGGACGCCCGGGGGCTTTCTTT. This translates into CASSTHRAGRPGAFF. The chain employs TRBV19 and TRBJ1-1; unclear D gene. Germline V gives CDR1 LNHDA, CDR2 SQIVND (reference sequence). This CDR3 region has 15 residues. V lost 4 bases and J 11 bases, leaving 23 bases between the germline ends.

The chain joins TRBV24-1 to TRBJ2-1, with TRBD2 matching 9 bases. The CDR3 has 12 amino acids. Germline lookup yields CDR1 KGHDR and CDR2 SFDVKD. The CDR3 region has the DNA TGTGCAGCGGGAGGCCCCTACAATGAGCAGTTCTTC. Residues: CAAGGPYNEQFF.

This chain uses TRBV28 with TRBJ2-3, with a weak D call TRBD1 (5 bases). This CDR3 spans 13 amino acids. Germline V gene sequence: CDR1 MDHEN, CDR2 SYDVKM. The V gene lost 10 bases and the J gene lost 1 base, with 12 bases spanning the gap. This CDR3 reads CATPDKRTDTQYF. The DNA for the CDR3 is TGTGCCACCCCGGACAAACGCACAGATACGCAGTATTTT.

The CDR3, as DNA: TGTGCCAGCAGCGCCCGGGACAGGGGGCCAGATACGCAGTATTTT. Translation gives CASSARDRGPDTQYF. The chain carries TRBV5-6 and TRBJ2-3; TRBD1 matches at 12 bases. The CDR3 spans 15 residues. Germline V gene lookup returns CDR1 SGHDT and CDR2 YYEEEE. The trim removed 4 bases at V and 4 bases at J, leaving 4 bases unmatched.

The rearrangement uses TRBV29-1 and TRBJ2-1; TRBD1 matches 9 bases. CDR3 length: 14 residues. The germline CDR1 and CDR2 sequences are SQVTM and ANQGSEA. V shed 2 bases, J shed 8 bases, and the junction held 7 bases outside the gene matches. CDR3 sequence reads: CSVEPGTGIHEQFF. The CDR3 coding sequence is TGCAGCGTTGAACCGGGGACAGGGATACATGAGCAGTTCTTC.

CDR3 loop: CASSLNSGVLSYEQYF. CDR3 bases: TGTGCCAGCAGCTTAAATTCAGGGGTCCTCTCCTACGAGCAGTACTTC. V gene TRBV7-2 combines with J gene TRBJ2-7; possibly TRBD1 for D (6 bases). This CDR3 is built from 16 residues. Germline CDR1 is SGHTA and CDR2 is FQGNSA. The V end lost 2 bases, the J end lost 0 bases, and 14 bases lay between the germline ends.

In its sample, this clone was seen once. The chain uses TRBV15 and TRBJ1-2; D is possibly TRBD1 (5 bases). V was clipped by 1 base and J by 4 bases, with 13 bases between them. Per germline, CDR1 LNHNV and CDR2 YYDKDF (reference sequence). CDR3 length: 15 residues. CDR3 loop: CATSRGGFGGYGYTF. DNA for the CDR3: TGTGCCACCAGCAGAGGGGGCTTCGGGGGCTATGGCTACACCTTC. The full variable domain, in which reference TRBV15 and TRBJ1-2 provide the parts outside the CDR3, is DAMVIQNPRYQVTQFGKPVTLSCSQTLNHNVMYWYQQKSSQAPKLLFHYYDKDFNNEADTPDNFQSRRPNTSFCFLDIRSPGLGDTAMYLCATSRGGFGGYGYTFGSGTRLTVV.

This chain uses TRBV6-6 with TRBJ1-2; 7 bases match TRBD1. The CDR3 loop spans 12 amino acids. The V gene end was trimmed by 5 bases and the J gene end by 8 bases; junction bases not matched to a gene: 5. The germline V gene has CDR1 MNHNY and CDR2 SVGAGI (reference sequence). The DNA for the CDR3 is TGTGCCAGCAGTAATACAGGGGTGGGCTACACCTTC. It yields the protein CASSNTGVGYTF.

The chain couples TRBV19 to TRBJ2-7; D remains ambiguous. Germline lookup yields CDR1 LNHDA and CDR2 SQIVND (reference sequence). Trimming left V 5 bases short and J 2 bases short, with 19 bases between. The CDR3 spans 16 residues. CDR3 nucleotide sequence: TGTGCCAGTAGTCCAACTCCGGGCCGCCGAACCTACGAGCAGTACTTC. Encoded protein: CASSPTPGRRTYEQYF.

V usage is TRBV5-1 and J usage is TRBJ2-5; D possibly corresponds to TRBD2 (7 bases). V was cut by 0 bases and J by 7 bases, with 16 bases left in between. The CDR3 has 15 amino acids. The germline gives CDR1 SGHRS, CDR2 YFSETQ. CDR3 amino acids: CASSLAGREGGTQYF. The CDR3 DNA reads TGCGCCAGCAGCTTGGCCGGCAGGGAGGGGGGGACCCAGTACTTC.

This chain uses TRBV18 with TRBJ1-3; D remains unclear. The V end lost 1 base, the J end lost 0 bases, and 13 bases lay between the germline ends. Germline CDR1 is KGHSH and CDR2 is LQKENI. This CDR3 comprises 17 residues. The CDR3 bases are TGTGCCAGCTCACCACGTTCCACCGCTAGCTCTGGAAACACCATATATTTT. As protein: CASSPRSTASSGNTIYF.

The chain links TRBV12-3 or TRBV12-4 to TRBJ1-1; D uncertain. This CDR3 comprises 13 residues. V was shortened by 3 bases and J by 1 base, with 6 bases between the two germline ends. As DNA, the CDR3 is TGTGCCAGCAGTTTTAAAGGGAACACTGAAGCTTTCTTT. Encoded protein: CASSFKGNTEAFF.

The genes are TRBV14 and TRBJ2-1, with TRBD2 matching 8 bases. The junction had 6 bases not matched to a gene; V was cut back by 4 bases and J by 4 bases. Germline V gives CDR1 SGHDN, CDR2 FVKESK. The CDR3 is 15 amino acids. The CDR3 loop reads CASSLTSSGYNEQFF. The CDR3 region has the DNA TGTGCCAGCAGCCTGACCTCTAGCGGGTACAATGAGCAGTTCTTC.

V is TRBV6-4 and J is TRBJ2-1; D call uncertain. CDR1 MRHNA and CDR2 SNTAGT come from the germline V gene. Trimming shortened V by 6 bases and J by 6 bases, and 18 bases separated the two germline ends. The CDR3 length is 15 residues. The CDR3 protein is CASRVDKATFNEQFF. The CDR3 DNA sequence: TGTGCCAGCAGAGTGGATAAAGCTACCTTCAATGAGCAGTTCTTC.

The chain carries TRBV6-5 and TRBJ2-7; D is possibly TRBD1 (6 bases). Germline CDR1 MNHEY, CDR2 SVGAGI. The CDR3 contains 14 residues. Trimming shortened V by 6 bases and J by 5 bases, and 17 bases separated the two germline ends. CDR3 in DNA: TGTGCCAGCAGAAAACTGGGACAACCAAACGAGCAGTACTTC. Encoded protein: CASRKLGQPNEQYF.

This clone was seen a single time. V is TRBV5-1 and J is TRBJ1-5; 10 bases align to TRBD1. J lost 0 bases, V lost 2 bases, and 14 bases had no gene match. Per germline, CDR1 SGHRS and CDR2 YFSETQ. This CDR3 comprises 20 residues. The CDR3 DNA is TGCGCCAGCAGCTTATGCCGCTGGACAGGGGGGCGACTTAGCAATCAGCCCCAGCATTTT. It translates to CASSLCRWTGGRLSNQPQHF.